This paragraph covers one T cell receptor (beta chain) sequence. The CDR3 spans 12 residues. The junction had 2 bases not matched to a gene; V was cut back by 3 bases and J by 7 bases. The data are from a study of blood T cell repertoires in COVID-19. About the research overall: Samples taken during acute and convalescent COVID-19 were collected in the United States, Italy and Spain. T cells, B-cell-depleted T cells, or PBMCs supplied cDNA or gDNA.

In the source study's methods: Reference gene primer amplification gave estimated nucleated cell counts. The data were produced by immunoSEQ multiplex PCR, yet TCRdb's version contains in-frame clones alone and is incomplete. V and J calls plus clone size are reproduced from that table; the DNA served to infer D and trimming. The table shows around 80,000 clones, with roughly four fifths occurring only once. The specimen was peripheral blood. This sequence originates from a human donor in a cohort sampled during active COVID-19. This chain connects TRBV12-3 or TRBV12-4 to TRBJ1-2; 7 positions match TRBD1. This chain's CDR3 is CASSLRDSGYTF. The CDR3 coding sequence is TGTGCCAGCAGTTTGCGGGACAGTGGCTACACCTTC.